The TCR beta chain described here comes from a study of cytomegalovirus exposure and HLA in healthy donors. It was with 60 Vbeta and 13 Jbeta primers that the PCR ran. The method was immunoSEQ multiplex PCR; TCRdb's version includes in-frame clones alone and lacks a portion of them. The table includes 120,000 or so clones, about 78% detected once. On this clone itself: Its specificity is not known.

CDR3 length: 13 amino acids. Germline assignment: CDR1 ENHRY and CDR2 SYGVKD. Between the trimmed V and J ends, which lost 8 bases and 2 bases, there was a span of 12 bases. Study-wide results and caveats: Segments of the TCR beta V type were, in most cases, productive about 87% or about 30% of the time in an earlier analysis. A later analysis found common viral pathogens apparently linked to several of the most significant clusters.

The sample was PBMCs. The rearrangement joins TRBV10-3 to TRBJ1-2; maybe TRBD1 (5 bases). This clonotype was obtained from a woman in her thirties or forties in good health and CMV-seropositive. The CDR3: CAISPGSNYGYTF. The CDR3 region has the DNA TGTGCCATCTCGCCAGGGTCCAACTATGGCTACACCTTC.